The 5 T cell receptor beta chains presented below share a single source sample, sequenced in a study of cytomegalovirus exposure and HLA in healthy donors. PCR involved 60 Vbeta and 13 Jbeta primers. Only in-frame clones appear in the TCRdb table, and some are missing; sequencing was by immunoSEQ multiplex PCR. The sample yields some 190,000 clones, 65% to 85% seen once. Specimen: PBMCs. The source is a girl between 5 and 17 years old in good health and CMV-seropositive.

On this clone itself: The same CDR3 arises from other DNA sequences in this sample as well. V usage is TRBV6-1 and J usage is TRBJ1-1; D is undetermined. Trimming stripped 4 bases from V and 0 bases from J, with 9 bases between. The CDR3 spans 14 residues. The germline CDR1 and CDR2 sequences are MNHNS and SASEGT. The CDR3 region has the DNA TGTGCCAGCAGTGTAAGACTTTTGAACACTGAAGCTTTCTTT. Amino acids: CASSVRLLNTEAFF.

CDR3 region: CAANRGLTEAFF. The CDR3 DNA reads TGTGCCGCAAACAGGGGACTCACTGAAGCTTTCTTT. The V gene is TRBV30, the J gene TRBJ1-1, with 7 bases lining up with TRBD1. The length of the CDR3 is 12 residues. The V segment lost 8 bases and the J segment 4 bases; nucleotides outside the gene matches: 7. Looked up from germline, CDR1 is GTSNPN and CDR2 is SVGIG (reference sequence).

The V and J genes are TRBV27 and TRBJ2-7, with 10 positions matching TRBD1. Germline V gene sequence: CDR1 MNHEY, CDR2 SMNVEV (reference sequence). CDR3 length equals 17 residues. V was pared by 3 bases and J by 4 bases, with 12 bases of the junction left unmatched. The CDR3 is CASSFVWGTGALYEQYF. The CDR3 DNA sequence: TGTGCCAGCAGTTTCGTGTGGGGGACAGGGGCACTGTACGAGCAGTACTTC.

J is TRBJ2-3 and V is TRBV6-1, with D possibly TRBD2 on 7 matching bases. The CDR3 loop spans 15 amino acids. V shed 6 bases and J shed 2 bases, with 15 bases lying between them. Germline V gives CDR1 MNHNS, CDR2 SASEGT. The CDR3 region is CASSEQGGITDTQYF. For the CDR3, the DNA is TGTGCCAGCAGCGAACAGGGAGGGATCACAGATACGCAGTATTTT.

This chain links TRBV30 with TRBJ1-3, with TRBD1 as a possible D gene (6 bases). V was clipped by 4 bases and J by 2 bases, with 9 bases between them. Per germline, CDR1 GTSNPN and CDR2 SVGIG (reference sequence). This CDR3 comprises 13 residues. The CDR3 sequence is CAWIWTAGNTIYF. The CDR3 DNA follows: TGTGCCTGGATCTGGACAGCTGGAAACACCATATATTTT.